Listed below are T cell receptor beta chains from one sample, sequenced in a study of OX40 agonist ivuxolimab in advanced cancers. The method was immunoSEQ multiplex PCR; TCRdb's version includes in-frame clones alone and lacks a portion of them. The sample shows around 53,000 clones, about four fifths of them seen only once. Sequencing used CD4+ or CD8+ T cells sorted from blood, obtained in a trial of the OX40 agonist ivuxolimab. The receptor source for this set is an adult with an advanced solid tumor such as melanoma, head and neck, liver or kidney cancer. Both conserved end residues are part of each CDR3. Fields, in order: J gene, clone size, V gene, D gene, CDR3 DNA, CDR3 protein. A D gene is named only where the DNA matches it firmly. Expanded clones get a size class; other rows say once, few or many, or leave the size out.

TRBJ2-7 | - | TRBV2 | TRBD1 | TGTGCCAGCAAGGATCCGGGACAGGGGTCCTACGAGCAGTACTTC | CASKDPGQGSYEQYF
TRBJ1-5 | few | TRBV5-6 | - | TGTGCCAGCAGCTTGGGGCAGCTTAGCAATCAGCCCCAGCATTTT | CASSLGQLSNQPQHF
TRBJ2-2 | - | TRBV9 | - | TGTGCCAGCAGCGTATGGGGGAGCGACACCGGGGAGCTGTTTTTT | CASSVWGSDTGELFF
TRBJ1-2 | large | TRBV18 | - | TGTGCCAGCTCACGAGGGGCGGTCTATGGCTACACCTTC | CASSRGAVYGYTF
TRBJ1-5 | once | TRBV5-5 | - | TGTGCCAGCAGCTTGTGGAGGCTTTCTAATCAGCCCCAGCATTTT | CASSLWRLSNQPQHF
TRBJ2-1 | - | TRBV6-5 | TRBD2 | TGTGCCAGCAGCAGCGGGGGGGTTTCCTACAATGAGCAGTTCTTC | CASSSGGVSYNEQFF
TRBJ2-1 | - | TRBV7-8 | - | TGTGCCAGCAGCTTAGGGTCACAGGGATGGAATGAGCAGTTCTTC | CASSLGSQGWNEQFF
TRBJ2-5 | - | TRBV11-2 | - | TGTGCCAGCAGCCCCAACGGGTGGGAGACCCAGTACTTC | CASSPNGWETQYF
TRBJ2-7 | - | TRBV5-1 | - | TGCGCCAGCAGCTTGAGGGGTAGCGAGCAGTACTTC | CASSLRGSEQYF
TRBJ2-3 | - | TRBV5-6 | TRBD2 | TGTGCCAGCAACTGGGGGACTAGCGCGTACACAGATACGCAGTATTTT | CASNWGTSAYTDTQYF
TRBJ2-1 | - | TRBV11-2 | - | TGTGCCAGCAGCTCCTTTGGGTTGCAGTTCTTC | CASSSFGLQFF
TRBJ1-2 | few | TRBV11-2 | TRBD1 | TGTGCCAGCAGCTTAGGACAGGGGATGGGCTATGGCTACACCTTC | CASSLGQGMGYGYTF
TRBJ1-1 | few | TRBV7-8 | - | TGTGCCAGCAGCTGGGACCGCCGAGGAAACACTGAAGCTTTCTTT | CASSWDRRGNTEAFF
TRBJ1-1 | - | TRBV19 | - | TGTGCCACCCAGCCGGGACAAGAAGCTTTCTTT | CATQPGQEAFF
TRBJ2-6 | - | TRBV30 | - | TGTGCCTGGAATTGGGGATCTGGGGCCAACGTCCTGACTTTC | CAWNWGSGANVLTF
TRBJ1-5 | - | TRBV6-6 | TRBD1 | TGTGCCAGCAGTTACAAGGGGGCGCCCGGTCAGCCCCAGCATTTT | CASSYKGAPGQPQHF
TRBJ2-4 | once | TRBV28 | - | TGTGCCAGCTTGGAGGGAGGCAAAAACATTCAGTACTTC | CASLEGGKNIQYF
TRBJ2-3 | - | TRBV5-8 | - | TGTGCCAGCAGCTCCGGGATCAACACAGATACGCAGTATTTT | CASSSGINTDTQYF
TRBJ2-5 | few | TRBV7-4 | TRBD1 | TGTGCCAGCAGCTTAGCCGGGACAGGGGGACAAGAGACCCAGTACTTC | CASSLAGTGGQETQYF
TRBJ2-1 | - | TRBV5-1 | - | TGCGCCAGCAGCTTGGGACGCGAAAATACAGGATTTGAGCAGTTCTTC | CASSLGRENTGFEQFF
TRBJ2-3 | few | TRBV6-1 | TRBD2 | TGTGCCAGCAGCACAGCGGGGGGTACAGATACGCAGTATTTT | CASSTAGGTDTQYF
TRBJ1-6 | - | TRBV4-3 | - | TGCGCCAGCAGCCCCGGCGTAGGAGGGGGTAATAATTCACCCCTCCACTTT | CASSPGVGGGNNSPLHF
TRBJ2-3 | - | TRBV19 | TRBD2 | TGTGCCAGTAGTGTAGGACTAGCGGGAGAAACAGATACGCAGTATTTT | CASSVGLAGETDTQYF
TRBJ2-2 | once | TRBV18 | TRBD1 | TGTGCCAGCTCACCACCGAGCAGGGGGCAGGACGGGGAGCTGTTTTTT | CASSPPSRGQDGELFF
TRBJ2-4 | few | TRBV4-1 | - | TGCGCCAGCAGCCCTGGACATTTAGCCAAAAACATTCAGTACTTC | CASSPGHLAKNIQYF
TRBJ2-7 | - | TRBV7-2 | - | TGTGCCAGCAGCTTAGGTAGGGACTACGAGCAGTACTTC | CASSLGRDYEQYF
TRBJ1-1 | - | TRBV14 | - | TGTGCCAGCAGCCAACAGGTTTATTCCGAAGCTTTCTTT | CASSQQVYSEAFF
TRBJ1-1 | few | TRBV5-5 | TRBD1 | TGTGCCAGCAGCACTCGAGACAGGGACACTGAAGCTTTCTTT | CASSTRDRDTEAFF
TRBJ2-7 | - | TRBV18 | TRBD1 | TGTGCCAGCTCCCCCGGGACAGGGATTGTGTCCTACGAGCAGTACTTC | CASSPGTGIVSYEQYF
TRBJ1-1 | few | TRBV18 | - | TGTGCCAGCTCACCGAGGGATAGCACTGAAGCTTTCTTT | CASSPRDSTEAFF
TRBJ1-6 | once | TRBV11-2 | TRBD1 | TGTGCCAGCCCCCTTAGGGACAGGGAAGGTTCACCCCTCCACTTT | CASPLRDREGSPLHF
TRBJ2-6 | - | TRBV28 | TRBD1 | TGTGCCACCGGACAGGTCTCTGGGGCCAACGTCCTGACTTTC | CATGQVSGANVLTF
TRBJ1-1 | - | TRBV28 | - | TGTGCCAGCAGAGTGGACGGCTCACGCGAAGCTTTCTTT | CASRVDGSREAFF
TRBJ1-1 | - | TRBV6-5 | TRBD1 | TGTGCCAGCAGCCCCGGGACAGGGATCTCTGAAGCTTTCTTT | CASSPGTGISEAFF
TRBJ1-6 | - | TRBV11-2 | - | TGTGCCAGCAGCCCCAGGGTTAGCTCCTATAATTCACCCCTCCACTTT | CASSPRVSSYNSPLHF
TRBJ1-6 | - | TRBV6-5 | TRBD1 | TGTGCCAGCAGCCGAAAGAGGACAGGGGGGTCACCCCTCCACTTT | CASSRKRTGGSPLHF
TRBJ2-5 | - | TRBV28 | - | TGTGCCAGCAGTTTAGCCGGACAGTCAGAGACCCAGTACTTC | CASSLAGQSETQYF
TRBJ2-7 | - | TRBV6-6 | TRBD1 | TGTGCCAGCACCGAGACTCACAGGGGGCTTGTTGGTGAGCAGTACTTC | CASTETHRGLVGEQYF
TRBJ1-1 | - | TRBV7-9 | - | TGTGCCAGCAGCTTAGGGCAGTCGGGCACTGAAGCTTTCTTT | CASSLGQSGTEAFF
TRBJ1-5 | - | TRBV19 | - | TGTGCCAGTAGGGGAGGGGGAGCCGGGGGCAATCAGCCCCAGCATTTT | CASRGGGAGGNQPQHF
TRBJ1-4 | - | TRBV27 | TRBD1 | TGTGCCAGCAGTGGAAAAGGCGGGACAGGGGTAGGAAAACTGTTTTTT | CASSGKGGTGVGKLFF
TRBJ2-7 | - | TRBV5-4 | TRBD1 | TGTGCCAGCAGCGAAGGGACAGGTCTCTACGAGCAGTACTTC | CASSEGTGLYEQYF
TRBJ2-2 | - | TRBV7-9 | - | TGTGCCAGCAGCTTAGCCGGGATGGCCGGGGAGCTGTTTTTT | CASSLAGMAGELFF
TRBJ2-3 | - | TRBV19 | - | TGTGCCAGTAGTATAGATAGTGGGGTCGCCACCACCACAGATACGCAGTATTTT | CASSIDSGVATTTDTQYF
TRBJ1-2 | - | TRBV6-1 | - | TGTGCCAGCAGTGAAGCCAGGACCCTTCTCGCAAACTATGGCTACACCTTC | CASSEARTLLANYGYTF
TRBJ1-1 | - | TRBV18 | - | TGTGCCAGCTCAGGGACTGCCAAGGGTGAAGCTTTCTTT | CASSGTAKGEAFF
TRBJ2-2 | few | TRBV11-3 | - | TGTGCCAGTGGCATCGCCGGGGAGCTGTTTTTT | CASGIAGELFF
TRBJ1-4 | - | TRBV6-1 | TRBD1 | TGTGCCAGCAGTCGCGGACAGGGAAATGAAAAACTGTTTTTT | CASSRGQGNEKLFF
TRBJ2-5 | - | TRBV6-1 | - | TGTGCCCTAGAGGTGTGGGCAGACATCCAAGAGACCCAGTACTTC | CALEVWADIQETQYF
TRBJ2-7 | - | TRBV21-1 | - | TGTGCCAGCAGCCCGAGGACTGACAGCCTACACTCCTACGAGCAGTACTTC | CASSPRTDSLHSYEQYF
TRBJ2-7 | - | TRBV7-2 | TRBD1 | TGTGCCAGCAGGGCAGGGGGCCTGTACGAGCAGTACTTC | CASRAGGLYEQYF
TRBJ1-3 | - | TRBV6-5 | - | TGTGCCAGTGGTAGGGGGGTTACCACTGGAAACACCATATATTTT | CASGRGVTTGNTIYF
TRBJ1-1 | - | TRBV28 | - | TGTGCCAGCAGTCTGGACGGGGACCGGACTGGCACTGAAGCTTTCTTT | CASSLDGDRTGTEAFF
TRBJ2-2 | - | TRBV6-1 | TRBD1 | TGTGCCACCCTGCGACAGGGGAGCACCGGGGAGCTGTTTTTT | CATLRQGSTGELFF